These 24 T cell receptor beta chains came from one sample sequenced in a study of blood T cell repertoires in COVID-19. Sequencing used immunoSEQ multiplex PCR; TCRdb keeps in-frame clones, though not all of them. The sample has 220,000 or so clones; approximately 82% are singletons. Material for sequencing was peripheral blood. These receptors all come from a woman of 80 years or more with acute or convalescent COVID-19.

This chain joins TRBV27 and TRBJ1-1; 12 nucleotides line up with TRBD1. Trimming removed 10 bases from V and 3 bases from J; junction bases left unmatched: 3. The CDR3 sequence is 13 residues long. Germline V lookup: CDR1 MNHEY, CDR2 SMNVEV (reference sequence). CDR3: CATRDRGHTEAFF. In nucleotides, the CDR3 is TGTGCCACAAGGGACAGGGGGCACACTGAAGCTTTCTTT.

The gene calls are TRBV15 and TRBJ1-4; 7 bases match TRBD1. The CDR3 length is 16 residues. CDR1 is LNHNV and CDR2 is YYDKDF in the germline V gene (reference sequence). J gave up 5 bases and V 5 bases, and 11 bases lay outside the gene matches. CDR3: CATSRRDRAINEKLFF. CDR3 DNA: TGTGCCACCAGCCGTAGGGACAGAGCTATAAATGAAAAACTGTTTTTT.

A single count supports this clone. V usage is TRBV9 and J usage is TRBJ2-6; a weak D match, TRBD1 (6 bases). Germline V gene data show CDR1 as SGDLS and CDR2 as YYNGEE. V was clipped by 0 bases and J by 12 bases, with 13 bases between them. This CDR3 has 14 residues. The CDR3 nucleotides are TGTGCCAGCAGCGTAGATCCAGGGGTACGCGTCCTGACTTTC. Protein: CASSVDPGVRVLTF.

The rearrangement uses TRBV30 and TRBJ2-2; D is perhaps TRBD1 (6 bases). The CDR3 runs 14 residues. The V gene lost 0 bases and the J gene lost 5 bases, with 10 bases spanning the gap. In germline, CDR1 is GTSNPN, CDR2 SVGIG (reference sequence). The CDR3 coding sequence is TGTGCCTGGAGTGTACGAGGGGGAACCGGGGAGCTGTTTTTT. Translation: CAWSVRGGTGELFF.

The chain combines TRBV6-5 with TRBJ2-1; 7 bases match TRBD2. This CDR3 comprises 15 residues. After removal of 5 bases from V and 5 bases from J, the junction contained 9 bases not matched to a gene. Germline V gene sequence: CDR1 MNHEY, CDR2 SVGAGI. CDR3 loop: CASSMSGTINNEQFF. DNA of the CDR3: TGTGCCAGCAGTATGTCCGGGACTATTAACAATGAGCAGTTCTTC.

This clone was counted a few times. The V call is TRBV9, the J call TRBJ2-7; the D gene is possibly TRBD2 (5 bases). Trimming shortened V by 1 base and J by 3 bases, and 11 bases separated the two germline ends. This CDR3 comprises 14 residues. Per the germline V gene, CDR1 is SGDLS and CDR2 is YYNGEE. CDR3 loop: CASSVHPEGYEQYF. The CDR3 DNA follows: TGTGCCAGCAGCGTACATCCCGAGGGCTACGAGCAGTACTTC.

This clone has only a few counts. The CDR3: CASSSRQAYNEQFF. The CDR3 DNA is TGTGCCAGCAGCTCTCGACAGGCTTACAATGAGCAGTTCTTC. The rearrangement uses TRBV7-2 and TRBJ2-1; tentative D call: TRBD1 (6 bases). CDR3 length: 14 amino acids. The V end lost 4 bases, the J end lost 4 bases, and 11 bases lay between the germline ends. Germline-derived CDR1 and CDR2 are SGHTA and FQGNSA.

V is TRBV5-1 and J is TRBJ2-3; D is perhaps TRBD2 (5 bases). CDR3 length: 13 residues. V dropped 1 base and J dropped 4 bases, with 7 bases sitting between them. Germline loops: CDR1 SGHRS, CDR2 YFSETQ. The CDR3 loop is CASSLRGPDTQYF. CDR3 nucleotide sequence: TGCGCCAGCAGCTTGAGAGGGCCAGATACGCAGTATTTT.

This chain uses TRBV7-6 with TRBJ1-1; 7 bases agree with TRBD1. The length of the CDR3 is 13 residues. Germline assignment: CDR1 SGHVS and CDR2 FNYEAQ. Trimming took 0 bases from V and 11 from J; bases not matched to a gene: 6. Here the CDR3 reads CASSLAEGQTAFF. CDR3 coding DNA: TGTGCCAGCAGCTTAGCCGAGGGACAGACCGCTTTCTTT.

The gene calls are TRBV5-1 and TRBJ2-7; 8 bases are shared with TRBD1. CDR1 is SGHRS and CDR2 is YFSETQ in the germline V gene. V shed 4 bases and J 3 bases; nucleotides not matched to a gene: 6. The CDR3 covers 14 residues. The CDR3, as DNA: TGCGCCAGCAGCATTGGACAGGGTCACTACGAGCAGTACTTC. Its translation: CASSIGQGHYEQYF. The variable domain in full, completed from reference TRBV5-1 and TRBJ2-7, reads KAGVTQTPRYLIKTRGQQVTLSCSPISGHRSVSWYQQTPGQGLQFLFEYFSETQRNKGNFPGRFSGRQFSNSRSEMNVSTLELGDSALYLCASSIGQGHYEQYFGPGTRLTVT.

CDR3 coding DNA: TGTGCCAGCAGCTTAGCGGTAGACAGGGAATCCGGTGGCTACACCTTC. Translating it yields CASSLAVDRESGGYTF. The chain couples TRBV7-2 to TRBJ1-2; 7 bases fit TRBD1. Per germline, CDR1 SGHTA and CDR2 FQGNSA. Losses at the gene ends were 0 bases for V and 7 bases for J; bases not matched to a gene: 11. This CDR3 has 16 residues. Complete variable domain (other parts from reference TRBV7-2 and TRBJ1-2): GAGVSQSPSNKVTEKGKDVELRCDPISGHTALYWYRQSLGQGLEFLIYFQGNSAPDKSGLPSDRFSAERTGGSVSTLTIQRTQQEDSAVYLCASSLAVDRESGGYTFGSGTRLTVV.

The gene calls are TRBV6-6 and TRBJ2-7; TRBD1 aligns across 7 bases. The V gene end was trimmed by 5 bases and the J gene end by 2 bases; junction bases not matched to a gene: 6. The CDR3 consists of 14 residues. CDR1 is MNHNY and CDR2 is SVGAGI in the germline V gene (reference sequence). CDR3 region: CASSPRTGTYEQYF. CDR3 DNA: TGTGCCAGCAGTCCCAGGACAGGAACCTACGAGCAGTACTTC.

V is TRBV5-1 and J is TRBJ1-2; possible D gene TRBD1, 6 bases. Germline CDR1 is SGHRS and CDR2 is YFSETQ. V dropped 3 bases and J dropped 2 bases, with 11 bases sitting between them. The CDR3 is made up of 14 amino acids. CDR3 bases: TGCGCCAGCAGCTGGACAGATACAAACTATGGCTACACCTTC. Translated: CASSWTDTNYGYTF.

The chain is built from TRBV7-9 and TRBJ2-6; D remains ambiguous. The V end was cut by 5 bases, the J end by 2 bases, with 13 bases between. The germline V gene has CDR1 SEHNR and CDR2 FQNEAQ (reference sequence). This CDR3 region has 16 residues. CDR3 sequence reads: CASSGVESAGANVLTF. DNA for the CDR3: TGTGCCAGCAGCGGCGTGGAGTCGGCTGGGGCCAACGTCCTGACTTTC.

This clone was counted only a few times. This chain joins TRBV27 and TRBJ1-4; perhaps TRBD1 as D (6 bases). V dropped 6 bases and J dropped 3 bases, with 11 bases sitting between them. Germline V lookup: CDR1 MNHEY, CDR2 SMNVEV (reference sequence). This CDR3 spans 14 amino acids. CDR3 DNA sequence: TGTGCCAGCAGACAGGGTGGGTCTAATGAAAAACTGTTTTTT. Translation gives CASRQGGSNEKLFF.

J is TRBJ2-1 and V is TRBV7-9; TRBD2 matches 13 bases. With V trimmed by 8 bases and J by 4 bases, 5 bases remained unmatched. This CDR3 has 15 residues. Germline V gene lookup returns CDR1 SEHNR and CDR2 FQNEAQ (reference sequence). The CDR3 DNA sequence: TGTGCCAGCGTTCCGGGACTAGCGGGATACAATGAGCAGTTCTTC. Protein: CASVPGLAGYNEQFF.

The J gene is TRBJ2-5, the V gene TRBV2, with 11 positions matching TRBD1. The germline CDR1 and CDR2 sequences are SNHLY and FYNNEI. The CDR3 runs 16 residues. The V gene end was trimmed by 6 bases and the J gene end by 9 bases; junction bases not matched to a gene: 15. The chain's CDR3 is CASRKGQGARVGAQYF. The DNA for the CDR3 is TGTGCCAGCAGGAAAGGACAGGGGGCTCGGGTAGGGGCCCAGTACTTC.

This sequence joins TRBV7-9 and TRBJ1-4, with 8 nucleotides matching TRBD1. The CDR3 runs 15 residues. V lost 4 bases and J lost 4; bases outside the gene matches: 5. Germline loops: CDR1 SEHNR, CDR2 FQNEAQ (reference sequence). CDR3 DNA sequence: TGTGCCAGCAGCTCGGGACAGGTGATTAATGAAAAACTGTTTTTT. It is translated as CASSSGQVINEKLFF.

The V call is TRBV11-2, the J call TRBJ1-2; D remains ambiguous. CDR1 is SGHAT, CDR2 FQNNGV, per germline. V was pared by 2 bases and J by 0 bases, with 7 bases between. This CDR3 has 14 amino acids. CDR3 in amino acids: CASSLPASNYGYTF. CDR3 bases: TGTGCCAGCAGCTTACCTGCGTCTAACTATGGCTACACCTTC.

V gene TRBV18 combines with J gene TRBJ2-1, with TRBD2 matching 11 bases. The V segment lost 0 bases and the J segment 3 bases; nucleotides outside the gene matches: 1. Germline-derived CDR1 and CDR2 are KGHSH and LQKENI. This CDR3 comprises 16 residues. The CDR3 nucleotides are TGTGCCAGCTCACCACCGACTAGCGGGATCTACAATGAGCAGTTCTTC. This encodes CASSPPTSGIYNEQFF.

The CDR3 here is CASSRDRGGTQYF. The CDR3, as DNA: TGTGCCAGCAGTCGAGACAGGGGAGGGACCCAGTACTTC. This sequence joins TRBV7-3 and TRBJ2-5, with TRBD1 identical over 8 bases. The J segment lost 7 bases and the V segment lost 6 bases, leaving 7 bases of the junction unmatched. Germline CDR1 is SGHTA and CDR2 is FQGTGA. The CDR3 contains 13 residues.

The genes are TRBV19 and TRBJ1-2, with a possible D match to TRBD1 (5 bases). This CDR3 is built from 14 residues. Germline V gives CDR1 LNHDA, CDR2 SQIVND (reference sequence). V was shortened by 3 bases and J by 8 bases, with 16 bases between the two germline ends. The CDR3 loop is CASSIGTPQFGYTF. In DNA, the CDR3 is TGTGCCAGTAGTATTGGGACTCCCCAATTCGGCTACACCTTC.

The table lists this clone with a count of one. In DNA, the CDR3 is TGTGCCATCAGTGAGTCCTGGGGGGGAGACTCCTACAATGAGCAGTTCTTC. Residues: CAISESWGGDSYNEQFF. This rearrangement joins TRBV10-3 to TRBJ2-1; TRBD2 matches 7 bases. Germline trimming cut 0 bases from V and 0 bases from J; bases unmatched to any gene: 5. This CDR3 comprises 17 residues. Germline CDR1 is ENHRY and CDR2 is SYGVKD.

This clone was recorded a few times. The V call is TRBV9, the J call TRBJ2-3; TRBD2 agrees at 7 bases. The CDR3 has 16 residues. Trimming removed 1 base from V and 4 bases from J; junction bases left unmatched: 9. Per germline, CDR1 SGDLS and CDR2 YYNGEE. The CDR3 protein is CASSVLAGDPADTQYF. DNA of the CDR3: TGTGCCAGCAGCGTACTGGCGGGAGATCCGGCAGATACGCAGTATTTT.